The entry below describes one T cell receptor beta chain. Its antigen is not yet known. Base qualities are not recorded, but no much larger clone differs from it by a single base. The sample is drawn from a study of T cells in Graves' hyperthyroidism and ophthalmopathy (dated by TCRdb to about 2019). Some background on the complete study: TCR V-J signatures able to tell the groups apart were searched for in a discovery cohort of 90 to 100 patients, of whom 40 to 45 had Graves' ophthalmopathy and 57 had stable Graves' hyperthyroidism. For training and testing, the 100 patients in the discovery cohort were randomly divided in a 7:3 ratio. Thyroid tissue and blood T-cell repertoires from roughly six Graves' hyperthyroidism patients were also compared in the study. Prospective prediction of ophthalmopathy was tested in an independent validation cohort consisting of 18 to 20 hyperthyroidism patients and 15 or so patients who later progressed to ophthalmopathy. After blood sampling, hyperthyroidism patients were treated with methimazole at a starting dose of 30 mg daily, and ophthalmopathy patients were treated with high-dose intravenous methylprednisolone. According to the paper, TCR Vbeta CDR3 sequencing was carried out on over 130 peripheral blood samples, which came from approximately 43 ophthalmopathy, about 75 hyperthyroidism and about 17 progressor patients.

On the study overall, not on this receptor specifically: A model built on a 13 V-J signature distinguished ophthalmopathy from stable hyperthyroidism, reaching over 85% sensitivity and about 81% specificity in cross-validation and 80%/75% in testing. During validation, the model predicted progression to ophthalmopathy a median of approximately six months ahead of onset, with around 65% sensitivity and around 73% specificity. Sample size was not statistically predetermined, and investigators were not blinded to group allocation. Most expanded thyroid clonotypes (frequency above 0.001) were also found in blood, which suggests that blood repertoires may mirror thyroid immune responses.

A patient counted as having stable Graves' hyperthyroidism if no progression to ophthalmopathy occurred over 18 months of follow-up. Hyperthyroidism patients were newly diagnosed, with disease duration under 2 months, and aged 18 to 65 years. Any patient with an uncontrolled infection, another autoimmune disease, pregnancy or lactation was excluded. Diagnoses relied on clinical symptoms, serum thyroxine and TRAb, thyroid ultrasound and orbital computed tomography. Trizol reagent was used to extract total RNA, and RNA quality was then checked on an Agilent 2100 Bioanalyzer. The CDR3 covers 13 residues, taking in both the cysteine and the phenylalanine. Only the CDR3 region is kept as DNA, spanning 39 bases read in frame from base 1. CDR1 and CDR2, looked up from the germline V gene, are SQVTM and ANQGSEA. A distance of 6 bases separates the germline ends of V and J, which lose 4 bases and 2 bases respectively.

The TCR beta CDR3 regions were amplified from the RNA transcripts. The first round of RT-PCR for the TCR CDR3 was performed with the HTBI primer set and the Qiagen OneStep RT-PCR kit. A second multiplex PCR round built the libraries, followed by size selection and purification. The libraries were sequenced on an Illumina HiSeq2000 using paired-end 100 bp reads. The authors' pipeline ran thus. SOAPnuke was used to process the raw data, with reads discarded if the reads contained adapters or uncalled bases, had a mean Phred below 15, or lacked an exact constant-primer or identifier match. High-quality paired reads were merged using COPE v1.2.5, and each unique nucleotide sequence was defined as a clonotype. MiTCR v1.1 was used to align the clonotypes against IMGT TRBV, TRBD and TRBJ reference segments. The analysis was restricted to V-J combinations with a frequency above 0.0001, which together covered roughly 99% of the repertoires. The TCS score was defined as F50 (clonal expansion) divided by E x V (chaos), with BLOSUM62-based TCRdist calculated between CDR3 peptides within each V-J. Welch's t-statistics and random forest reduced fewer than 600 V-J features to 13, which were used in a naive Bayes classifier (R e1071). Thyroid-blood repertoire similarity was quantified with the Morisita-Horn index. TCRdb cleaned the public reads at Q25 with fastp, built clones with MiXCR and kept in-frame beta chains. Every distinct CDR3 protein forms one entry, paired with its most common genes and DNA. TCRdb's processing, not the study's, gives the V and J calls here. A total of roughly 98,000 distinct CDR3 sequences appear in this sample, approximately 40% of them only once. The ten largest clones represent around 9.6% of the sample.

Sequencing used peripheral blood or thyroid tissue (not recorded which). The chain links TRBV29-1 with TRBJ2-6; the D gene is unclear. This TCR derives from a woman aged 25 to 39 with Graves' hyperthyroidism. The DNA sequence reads TGCAGCGTTGCGTCAGCTGGGGCCAACGTCCTGACTTTC. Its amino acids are CSVASAGANVLTF.